These 26 T cell receptor beta chains were all obtained from the same sample, sequenced in a study of blood T cell repertoires in COVID-19. TCRdb keeps only in-frame clones here, not all; method: immunoSEQ multiplex PCR. The sample includes around 250,000 clones, around 84% of them seen just once. Sequencing used peripheral blood. Every receptor here comes from a woman aged 40 to 50 who had recovered from COVID-19.

The V call is TRBV30, the J call TRBJ1-4; D unclear. The CDR3 length is 13 residues. The germline CDR1 and CDR2 sequences are GTSNPN and SVGIG (reference sequence). The V end lost 2 bases, the J end lost 3 bases, and 7 bases lay between the germline ends. The CDR3 spells CAWSPGANEKLFF. The CDR3 DNA sequence: TGTGCCTGGAGTCCCGGGGCTAATGAAAAACTGTTTTTT.

J is TRBJ2-1 and V is TRBV28, with D maybe TRBD1 (6 bases). The CDR3 runs to 18 residues. The V and J ends lost 1 base and 1 base respectively, with 17 bases between them. CDR1 is MDHEN, CDR2 SYDVKM, per germline. CDR3 coding DNA: TGTGCCAGCAGTTTATCTTTCAGGGGACCGGGATCCTACAATGAGCAGTTCTTC. It encodes CASSLSFRGPGSYNEQFF.

This chain uses TRBV29-1 with TRBJ1-3; the D gene is possibly TRBD1 (6 bases). Trimming took off 6 bases at V and 3 bases at J, with 12 bases between the two ends. Per the germline V gene, CDR1 is SQVTM and CDR2 is ANQGSEA. The CDR3 spans 13 residues. The CDR3 loop is CSVETGSGNTIYF. The CDR3 bases are TGCAGCGTCGAAACAGGGAGTGGAAACACCATATATTTT.

The gene calls are TRBV28 and TRBJ1-4, with a possible D match to TRBD1 (6 bases). Trimming took 8 bases from V and 5 from J, leaving 18 bases between them. CDR1 is MDHEN, CDR2 SYDVKM, per germline. This CDR3 is 15 amino acids long. CDR3 protein: CASEGRGLGNEKLFF. The CDR3 DNA reads TGTGCCAGCGAGGGCAGGGGCCTGGGGAATGAAAAACTGTTTTTT.

On this clone: The sample has other DNA sequences that encode this CDR3 too. The CDR3: CAWSHTDTQYF. In DNA, the CDR3 is TGTGCCTGGAGCCATACAGATACGCAGTATTTT. J is TRBJ2-3 and V is TRBV30; unclear D gene. CDR1 and CDR2 from the germline V gene are GTSNPN and SVGIG (reference sequence). This CDR3 has 11 amino acids. V lost 3 bases and J lost 3, with 4 bases in between.

CDR3 region: CAWSVGYAGRGGNEQFF. CDR3 nucleotide sequence: TGTGCCTGGAGTGTAGGATACGCAGGTAGAGGAGGCAATGAGCAGTTCTTC. This sequence joins TRBV30 and TRBJ2-1; weak D call: TRBD2 (5 bases). The CDR3 is made up of 17 amino acids. Per germline, CDR1 GTSNPN and CDR2 SVGIG (reference sequence). V was pared by 0 bases and J by 6 bases, with 21 bases between.

This clone was counted between two and nine times. This chain joins TRBV19 and TRBJ2-3; weak D call: TRBD1 (6 bases). Trimming removed 5 bases from V and 6 bases from J, with 18 bases in between. Germline V gene lookup returns CDR1 LNHDA and CDR2 SQIVND (reference sequence). The CDR3 runs 15 residues. CDR3 bases: TGTGCCAGTAGTTTGACGACAGGCCTCTGGGATACGCAGTATTTT. As protein: CASSLTTGLWDTQYF.

The gene calls are TRBV10-1 and TRBJ1-5; D may be TRBD1 (6 bases). The CDR3 spans 13 residues. Deletions cut 6 bases from V and 7 bases from J, with 13 bases between. Per the germline V gene, CDR1 is WNHNN and CDR2 is SYGVQD (reference sequence). In DNA form, the CDR3 reads TGCGCCAGCAGCATGGACAGTATCCAGCCCCAGCATTTT. It specifies CASSMDSIQPQHF.

This chain uses TRBV5-1 with TRBJ2-5; D is perhaps TRBD1 (6 bases). Per germline, CDR1 SGHRS and CDR2 YFSETQ. There are 15 residues in the CDR3. Trimming removed 3 bases at V and 5 bases at J, with 17 bases between. DNA of the CDR3: TGCGCCAGCAGCTCACAGGGTTCCGTCACGGAGACCCAGTACTTC. This codes for CASSSQGSVTETQYF.

The chain recombines TRBV3-1 (or the pseudogene TRBV3-2) with TRBJ1-5; 8 bases fit TRBD1. J gave up 1 base and V 3 bases, and 8 bases lay outside the gene matches. CDR1 is LGHDT, CDR2 YNNKEL, per germline (reference sequence). The CDR3 sequence is 17 residues long. CDR3 nucleotides: TGTGCCAGCAGCCAGGGTGGACAGGGCTGGAGCAATCAGCCCCAGCATTTT. It specifies CASSQGGQGWSNQPQHF.

V usage is TRBV2 and J usage is TRBJ2-3; 9 nucleotides line up with TRBD1. Germline CDR1 is SNHLY and CDR2 is FYNNEI. This CDR3 has 12 residues. The V and J ends lost 6 bases and 8 bases, in that order; junction bases with no gene match: 3. CDR3 nucleotides: TGTGCCAGCAGGGACAGGGGAGCTACGCAGTATTTT. Translation gives CASRDRGATQYF. The complete variable domain, with remaining parts taken from reference TRBV2 and TRBJ2-3, reads EPEVTQTPSHQVTQMGQEVILRCVPISNHLYFYWYRQILGQKVEFLVSFYNNEISEKSEIFDDQFSVERPDGSNFTLKIRSTKLEDSAMYFCASRDRGATQYFGPGTRLTVL.

V and J are TRBV5-4 and TRBJ1-2, with TRBD1 identical over 7 bases. V was clipped by 1 base and J by 5 bases; unmatched bases: 8. The CDR3 covers 15 residues. The germline CDR1 and CDR2 sequences are SGHNT and YYREEE (reference sequence). The CDR3 region has the DNA TGTGCCAGCAGCTTGCCCGGGACAGATCTTTATGGCTACACCTTC. Residues: CASSLPGTDLYGYTF.

The chain uses TRBV2 and TRBJ2-5, with 15 bases fitting TRBD2. J gave up 4 bases and V 5 bases, and 11 bases lay outside the gene matches. CDR3 length: 18 amino acids. Per germline, CDR1 SNHLY and CDR2 FYNNEI. The CDR3 region is CASSSGGLAGGLGETQYF. CDR3 in DNA: TGTGCCAGCAGTTCCGGAGGACTAGCGGGGGGGCTTGGAGAGACCCAGTACTTC. Together with reference TRBV2 and TRBJ2-5, the CDR3 gives the full variable domain: EPEVTQTPSHQVTQMGQEVILRCVPISNHLYFYWYRQILGQKVEFLVSFYNNEISEKSEIFDDQFSVERPDGSNFTLKIRSTKLEDSAMYFCASSSGGLAGGLGETQYFGPGTRLLVL.

J is TRBJ1-1 and V is TRBV24-1; TRBD1 agrees at 8 bases. Germline CDR1 reads KGHDR; CDR2 reads SFDVKD. The CDR3 sequence is 15 residues long. With V trimmed by 2 bases and J by 4 bases, 5 bases remained unmatched. CDR3 DNA: TGTGCCACCAGTGATTCCCGTCAGGGGGCCACTGAAGCTTTCTTT. This sequence encodes CATSDSRQGATEAFF.

In regard to this clone: A much larger clonotype is one base distant, so this may be a read error. The chain recombines TRBV9 with TRBJ1-5; no reliable D call. The V gene's germline CDR1 is SGDLS and CDR2 YYNGEE. There are 13 residues in the CDR3. With 4 bases removed from V and 0 bases from J, the gap between germline ends came to 5 bases. The CDR3 is CASSRDSNQPQHF. The CDR3 bases are TGTGCCAGCAGCCGAGATAGCAATCAGCCCCAGCATTTT.

This chain joins TRBV5-4 and TRBJ2-5; 7 positions agree with TRBD1. V was pared by 3 bases and J by 0 bases, with 5 bases of the junction left unmatched. The germline CDR1 and CDR2 sequences are SGHNT and YYREEE (reference sequence). CDR3 length: 15 amino acids. CDR3 nucleotides: TGTGCCAGCAGCTCAAAGACAGGGTACCAAGAGACCCAGTACTTC. As protein: CASSSKTGYQETQYF. Full variable domain (remainder filled in from reference TRBV5-4 and TRBJ2-5): ETGVTQSPTHLIKTRGQQVTLRCSSQSGHNTVSWYQQALGQGPQFIFQYYREEENGRGNFPPRFSGLQFPNYSSELNVNALELDDSALYLCASSSKTGYQETQYFGPGTRLLVL.

V and J are TRBV18 and TRBJ1-1, with D possibly TRBD1 on 5 matching bases. Germline V gene data show CDR1 as KGHSH and CDR2 as LQKENI. CDR3 length: 18 residues. V lost 2 bases and J 4 bases, leaving 23 bases between the germline ends. The CDR3 reads CASSPIGGGQGGVTEAFF. CDR3 DNA: TGTGCCAGCTCACCAATAGGTGGTGGTCAGGGAGGTGTCACTGAAGCTTTCTTT.

The V and J genes are TRBV7-9 and TRBJ1-1; D is ambiguous. The germline CDR1 and CDR2 sequences are SEHNR and FQNEAQ (reference sequence). The CDR3 runs to 14 residues. Trimming pared 4 bases from V and 4 bases from J, leaving 13 bases between. The CDR3 DNA is TGTGCCAGCAGCTCCTGGGAGGGTAGCACTGAAGCTTTCTTT. Protein: CASSSWEGSTEAFF.

The J gene is TRBJ2-3, the V gene TRBV3-1 (or the pseudogene TRBV3-2); 15 bases align to TRBD2. The germline V gene encodes CDR1 LGHDT and CDR2 YNNKEL (reference sequence). Trimming at V came to 8 bases and at J to 2 bases, leaving 8 bases not matched to a gene. This CDR3 has 17 amino acids. The CDR3: CASSGLAGGYPTDTQYF. DNA for the CDR3: TGTGCCAGCTCGGGACTAGCGGGGGGCTATCCCACAGATACGCAGTATTTT.

The J gene is TRBJ1-5, the V gene TRBV28, with a tentative D call TRBD1 (6 bases). Trimming left V 8 bases short and J 10 bases short, with 18 bases between. The V gene's germline CDR1 is MDHEN and CDR2 SYDVKM. This CDR3 has 13 amino acids. CDR3 loop: CASRPTGISPQHF. The CDR3 DNA reads as TGTGCCAGCCGACCGACAGGAATCAGCCCCCAGCATTTT.

The V call is TRBV15, the J call TRBJ1-2; 9 bases map to TRBD1. CDR1 is LNHNV, CDR2 YYDKDF, per germline (reference sequence). The J segment lost 4 bases and the V segment lost 1 base, leaving 4 bases of the junction unmatched. The CDR3 totals 15 residues. DNA of the CDR3: TGTGCCACCAGCAGAGGGGGGACAGGGACCTATGGCTACACCTTC. It encodes CATSRGGTGTYGYTF.

J is TRBJ2-1 and V is TRBV5-8, with TRBD1 identical over 7 bases. Trimming cost V 4 bases and J 4 bases; bases outside gene matches: 5. This CDR3 spans 14 amino acids. Germline CDR1 and CDR2: SGHTS and YDEGEE. The CDR3 loop is CASSLPTGYNEQFF. Written as DNA, the CDR3 is TGTGCCAGCAGCCTCCCGACAGGGTACAATGAGCAGTTCTTC.

The rearrangement uses TRBV6-6 and TRBJ1-1; no reliable D call. The V and J ends lost 6 bases and 1 base respectively, with 18 bases between them. Per germline, CDR1 MNHNY and CDR2 SVGAGI (reference sequence). This CDR3 is 16 amino acids long. CDR3 coding DNA: TGTGCCAGCAGACAGAGAGACACCTATCCGAACACTGAAGCTTTCTTT. Amino acids: CASRQRDTYPNTEAFF.

The chain joins TRBV7-6 to TRBJ2-4; TRBD1 matches at 8 bases. Losses at the gene ends were 1 base for V and 7 bases for J; bases not matched to a gene: 6. The CDR3 is 15 amino acids. Germline loops: CDR1 SGHVS, CDR2 FNYEAQ. The DNA of the CDR3 is TGTGCCAGCAGCTTAGGCAGGGGGCTCGAGAACATTCAGTACTTC. This encodes CASSLGRGLENIQYF.

V and J are TRBV30 and TRBJ2-2; 11 bases are shared with TRBD1. Germline values: CDR1 GTSNPN, CDR2 SVGIG (reference sequence). CDR3 length: 13 residues. Trimming removed 4 bases from V and 8 bases from J; junction bases left unmatched: 3. CDR3 DNA sequence: TGTGCCTGGAAGGGACAGGGGGAGGGGGAGCTGTTTTTT. This sequence encodes CAWKGQGEGELFF.

The V and J genes are TRBV7-2 and TRBJ2-7; D is possibly TRBD1 (5 bases). The CDR3 consists of 14 residues. Trimming removed 3 bases at V and 0 bases at J, with 9 bases between. Germline CDR1 and CDR2: SGHTA and FQGNSA. The CDR3 here is CASSFDRYSYEQYF. The CDR3 DNA reads as TGTGCCAGCAGCTTTGACAGATACTCCTACGAGCAGTACTTC.